This T cell receptor beta chain was profiled in a study of Tregs in tolerant kidney transplant recipients. Turning to the study itself: The nonmyeloablative bone marrow transplants came from related graft donors, with transient mixed chimerism.

The protocol was immunoSEQ multiplex PCR, while the TCRdb copy is restricted to in-frame clones and leaves out a portion. Seen here are around 77,000 clones, 98% observed once, and the top ten hold roughly 0.59%. Germline V CDR1 and CDR2: LGHNA, YSLEER. V was clipped by 0 bases and J by 1 base; unmatched bases: 14. The CDR3 consists of 20 residues. Overall study findings and caveats: Tolerant patients' donor-specific Tregs expanded beyond overall Tregs, suggesting antigen-driven growth. For some patients, primers changed over time, blocking nucleotide-level comparison.

With respect to this clone: The antigen remains unidentified.

Unstimulated regulatory T cells (CD4+CD25+CD127-), CD4+CD25- non-regulatory cells, CD4 and CD8 cells were FACS-sorted from thawed PBMCs. The chain joins TRBV4-3 to TRBJ2-3; 9 positions match TRBD2. This specimen was CD4+ T cells from blood, taken before the transplant. This receptor was identified in a human donor who received a combined kidney and bone marrow transplant. CDR3 loop: CASSQELGGRDLIGTDTQYF. The CDR3 DNA is TGCGCCAGCAGCCAAGAATTAGGCGGGAGGGACCTTATCGGCACAGATACGCAGTATTTT.